What follows are 30 T cell receptor beta chains derived from one specimen sequenced in a study of technical replicates of blood from a handful of donors. Data came from immunoSEQ multiplex PCR; TCRdb stores just in-frame clones and leaves some out. The sample includes more than 65,000 clones, roughly 95% seen only once; the top ten take approximately 0.4%. Sequencing input: T cells isolated from PBMCs. The receptors were sampled from a human donor in good health.

This chain links TRBV28 with TRBJ2-7; D perhaps matches TRBD2 (6 bases). V was clipped by 2 bases and J by 0 bases, with 14 bases between them. This CDR3 contains 16 residues. Germline V gives CDR1 MDHEN, CDR2 SYDVKM. The CDR3 reads CASSLKLALYSYEQYF. The CDR3 DNA reads TGTGCCAGCAGTTTAAAGCTAGCGCTGTACTCCTACGAGCAGTACTTC.

The rearrangement joins TRBV7-2 to TRBJ2-3; TRBD1 matches at 10 bases. This CDR3 comprises 16 residues. The germline V gene encodes CDR1 SGHTA and CDR2 FQGNSA. The trim removed 1 base at V and 3 bases at J, leaving 4 bases unmatched. As DNA, the CDR3 is TGTGCCAGCAGCTTAGGGGACAGGGGATTGACAGATACGCAGTATTTT. It translates to CASSLGDRGLTDTQYF.

This chain uses TRBV19 with TRBJ1-1; D uncertain. CDR1 and CDR2 (germline): LNHDA, SQIVND (reference sequence). V was pared by 3 bases and J by 0 bases, with 8 bases between. The CDR3 runs 14 residues. Here the CDR3 DNA reads TGTGCCAGTAGTATCCGCTATTTGAACACTGAAGCTTTCTTT. It encodes CASSIRYLNTEAFF.

The V and J genes are TRBV19 and TRBJ1-3; D uncertain. The V and J ends lost 2 bases and 8 bases respectively, with 10 bases between them. This CDR3 region has 13 residues. CDR1 and CDR2 (germline): LNHDA, SQIVND (reference sequence). The CDR3 protein is CASSIMRGDTIYF. Written as DNA, the CDR3 is TGTGCCAGTAGTATAATGAGAGGAGACACCATATATTTT. The variable domain in full, completed from reference TRBV19 and TRBJ1-3, reads DGGITQSPKYLFRKEGQNVTLSCEQNLNHDAMYWYRQDPGQGLRLIYYSQIVNDFQKGDIAEGYSVSREKKESFPLTVTSAQKNPTAFYLCASSIMRGDTIYFGEGSWLTVV.

This chain connects TRBV5-1 to TRBJ1-1, with D possibly being TRBD1 (6 bases). The V gene lost 4 bases and the J gene lost 1 base, with 11 bases spanning the gap. The CDR3 loop spans 14 amino acids. CDR1 is SGHRS and CDR2 is YFSETQ in the germline V gene. CDR3 protein: CASSPGAWNTEAFF. As DNA, the CDR3 is TGCGCCAGCAGCCCAGGGGCCTGGAACACTGAAGCTTTCTTT.

The V and J genes are TRBV15 and TRBJ2-5; 7 positions match TRBD1. The junction had 2 bases not matched to a gene; V was cut back by 1 base and J by 6 bases. CDR3 length: 13 residues. Germline V lookup: CDR1 LNHNV, CDR2 YYDKDF (reference sequence). The CDR3 region is CATSRGTGKTQYF. The CDR3 DNA is TGTGCCACCAGCAGAGGGACAGGCAAGACCCAGTACTTC.

The chain uses TRBV4-2 and TRBJ2-3, with TRBD2 matching 9 bases. J was trimmed by 6 bases and V by 6 bases; bases with no gene match: 10. Per the germline V gene, CDR1 is LGHNA and CDR2 is YNFKEQ. The CDR3 contains 15 residues. The CDR3 bases are TGTGCCAGCAGTCCCAAGATAACTAGCGGGGATACGCAGTATTTT. Protein: CASSPKITSGDTQYF.

V is TRBV19 and J is TRBJ2-5; 7 nucleotides align to TRBD1. The ends lost 8 bases at V and 5 bases at J; junction bases unmatched: 8. CDR3 length: 13 amino acids. Germline V gives CDR1 LNHDA, CDR2 SQIVND (reference sequence). The CDR3 reads CASGLNRGETQYF. The CDR3 DNA is TGTGCCAGTGGTCTAAACAGGGGCGAGACCCAGTACTTC.

The rearrangement uses TRBV9 and TRBJ1-2; D gene ambiguous. This CDR3 contains 16 residues. Looked up from germline, CDR1 is SGDLS and CDR2 is YYNGEE. V was cut by 5 bases and J by 0 bases, with 17 bases left in between. The CDR3 here is CASRSEWAPSNYGYTF. CDR3 nucleotide sequence: TGTGCCAGCAGATCAGAGTGGGCCCCCTCTAACTATGGCTACACCTTC.

The chain uses TRBV12-5 and TRBJ2-7; possibly TRBD1 for D (5 bases). Trimming shortened V by 5 bases and J by 3 bases, and 14 bases separated the two germline ends. Germline CDR1 is LGHNT and CDR2 is FRNRAP. CDR3 size: 14 residues. The CDR3 reads CASGPVDSYYEQYF. As DNA, the CDR3 is TGTGCTAGTGGTCCGGTCGACAGCTACTACGAGCAGTACTTC.

The gene calls are TRBV9 and TRBJ2-1, with D possibly TRBD2 on 6 matching bases. The CDR3 runs to 12 residues. The V gene lost 2 bases and the J gene lost 6 bases, with 6 bases spanning the gap. Germline CDR1 SGDLS, CDR2 YYNGEE. CDR3 DNA sequence: TGTGCCAGCAGCGTTAGCGGCAATGAGCAGTTCTTC. This encodes CASSVSGNEQFF.

The gene calls are TRBV6-1 and TRBJ1-5, with TRBD1 matching 8 bases. CDR1 MNHNS and CDR2 SASEGT come from the germline V gene. This CDR3 spans 17 amino acids. Losses at the gene ends were 1 base for V and 3 bases for J; bases not matched to a gene: 8. The CDR3 nucleotides are TGTGCCAGCAGTGAAGGAGCGGTGACAGGGGTCAATCAGCCCCAGCATTTT. This gives the protein CASSEGAVTGVNQPQHF.

The J gene is TRBJ2-1, the V gene TRBV4-1, with D unresolved. Trimming left V 1 base short and J 8 bases short, with 6 bases between. The CDR3 runs 12 residues. Per the germline V gene, CDR1 is MGHRA and CDR2 is YSYEKL. The CDR3 DNA sequence: TGCGCCAGCAGCCAAGGGGCCCATGAGCAGTTCTTC. Its protein product is CASSQGAHEQFF.

The chain couples TRBV11-2 to TRBJ1-3; TRBD1 matches 9 bases. The CDR3 is 15 residues long. CDR1 is SGHAT, CDR2 FQNNGV, per germline. After removal of 5 bases from V and 8 bases from J, the junction contained 10 bases not matched to a gene. The CDR3 DNA reads as TGTGCCAGCAGCGAGGACAGGGGTACAGTGTACACCATATATTTT. The encoded protein is CASSEDRGTVYTIYF.

The chain employs TRBV7-2 and TRBJ2-7; D gene ambiguous. Germline V gives CDR1 SGHTA, CDR2 FQGNSA. Trimming stripped 0 bases from V and 1 base from J, with 7 bases between. This CDR3 is 14 amino acids long. CDR3 nucleotide sequence: TGTGCCAGCAGCTTAGCTGGCAGGTCCTACGAGCAGTACTTC. Amino acid sequence: CASSLAGRSYEQYF.

The chain joins TRBV6-5 to TRBJ1-2; TRBD1 agrees at 7 bases. Germline V gives CDR1 MNHEY, CDR2 SVGAGI. The ends lost 4 bases at V and 8 bases at J; junction bases unmatched: 4. The CDR3 is 12 amino acids. The CDR3 DNA is TGTGCCAGCAGTTCCCCAGGGGGGGGCTACACCTTC. The encoded protein is CASSSPGGGYTF.

The rearrangement links TRBV6-1 to TRBJ2-5; D is perhaps TRBD2 (5 bases). The V gene's germline CDR1 is MNHNS and CDR2 SASEGT. The V and J ends lost 2 bases and 4 bases respectively, with 5 bases between them. This CDR3 is built from 12 residues. The DNA of the CDR3 is TGTGCCAGCAGTGAAACTAGAGAGACCCAGTACTTC. It codes for CASSETRETQYF.

V and J are TRBV11-3 and TRBJ2-1; a weak D match, TRBD2 (5 bases). CDR1 SGHNT and CDR2 YENEEA come from the germline V gene. The length of the CDR3 is 16 residues. V was clipped by 5 bases and J by 0 bases, with 14 bases between them. The CDR3 sequence is CASSPRGWYSYNEQFF. The CDR3 coding sequence is TGTGCCAGCAGCCCTCGAGGGTGGTACTCCTACAATGAGCAGTTCTTC.

The J gene is TRBJ1-4, the V gene TRBV6-1, with 7 bases lining up with TRBD1. CDR1 is MNHNS, CDR2 SASEGT, per germline. CDR3 size: 14 residues. Trimming at V came to 2 bases and at J to 5 bases, leaving 2 bases not matched to a gene. In DNA, the CDR3 is TGTGCCAGCAGTGAAACGGGACAGAATGAAAAACTGTTTTTT. This encodes CASSETGQNEKLFF.

The chain carries TRBV10-3 and TRBJ1-5, with D uncertain. CDR1 ENHRY and CDR2 SYGVKD come from the germline V gene. Trimming pared 8 bases from V and 3 bases from J, leaving 11 bases between. The CDR3 runs to 13 residues. The CDR3 nucleotides are TGTGCCATCCGCGCGGGTATCAATCAGCCCCAGCATTTT. Translation gives CAIRAGINQPQHF.

The chain has TRBV27 and TRBJ1-4; TRBD1 is a possible D gene (5 bases). The CDR3 has 14 amino acids. CDR1 and CDR2 (germline): MNHEY, SMNVEV (reference sequence). The V and J ends lost 6 bases and 3 bases respectively, with 11 bases between them. The CDR3 loop is CASRQGVANEKLFF. The CDR3 region has the DNA TGTGCCAGCAGGCAGGGTGTAGCTAATGAAAAACTGTTTTTT.

This clone was recorded only once. The chain carries TRBV28 and TRBJ2-7, with TRBD2 matching over 7 bases. Germline lookup yields CDR1 MDHEN and CDR2 SYDVKM. This CDR3 has 15 residues. After removal of 5 bases from V and 2 bases from J, the junction contained 9 bases not matched to a gene. This CDR3 reads CASSTGLRTPYEQYF. CDR3 sequence (DNA): TGTGCCAGCAGTACGGGACTACGTACTCCCTACGAGCAGTACTTC.

The chain carries TRBV28 and TRBJ2-3, with 9 bases matching TRBD1. CDR1 and CDR2 from the germline V gene are MDHEN and SYDVKM. The V gene end was trimmed by 5 bases and the J gene end by 2 bases; junction bases not matched to a gene: 5. CDR3 size: 15 residues. CDR3 amino acids: CASSRGDRDTDTQYF. The CDR3 DNA reads as TGTGCCAGCAGTAGGGGGGACAGGGACACAGATACGCAGTATTTT.

V usage is TRBV28 and J usage is TRBJ2-5; TRBD1 is a possible D gene (6 bases). V gave up 1 base and J gave up 5 bases, with 14 bases separating them. This CDR3 contains 15 residues. From germline, CDR1 is MDHEN and CDR2 SYDVKM. CDR3 nucleotides: TGTGCCAGCAGTTTATTTTCTGCAGGGGCGGAGACCCAGTACTTC. It is translated as CASSLFSAGAETQYF.

This rearrangement joins TRBV4-1 to TRBJ1-1; 9 bases are a match to TRBD1. The CDR3 sequence is 18 residues long. Trimming took 4 bases from V and 1 from J; bases not matched to a gene: 13. Per germline, CDR1 MGHRA and CDR2 YSYEKL. CDR3 DNA sequence: TGCGCCAGCAGCCCCAACAGGGGGCTTTATTCTGCGAACACTGAAGCTTTCTTT. It is translated as CASSPNRGLYSANTEAFF.

The V and J genes are TRBV19 and TRBJ1-4; possibly TRBD1 for D (5 bases). The germline gives CDR1 LNHDA, CDR2 SQIVND (reference sequence). This CDR3 contains 13 residues. The CDR3 spells CATRRQGGEKLFF. CDR3 bases: TGTGCTACGAGGCGGCAGGGTGGTGAAAAACTGTTTTTT. Together with reference TRBV19 and TRBJ1-4, the CDR3 gives the full variable domain: DGGITQSPKYLFRKEGQNVTLSCEQNLNHDAMYWYRQDPGQGLRLIYYSQIVNDFQKGDIAEGYSVSREKKESFPLTVTSAQKNPTAFYLCATRRQGGEKLFFGSGTQLSVL.

The gene calls are TRBV19 and TRBJ2-3; 7 bases are shared with TRBD2. Trimming took 4 bases from V and 14 from J; bases not matched to a gene: 9. From germline, CDR1 is LNHDA and CDR2 SQIVND (reference sequence). The CDR3 is 12 amino acids. DNA of the CDR3: TGTGCCAGTAGTAGCAGCGGGAAGGTGCCGTATTTT. Its translation is CASSSSGKVPYF.

The V and J genes are TRBV6-5 and TRBJ1-2, with D possibly being TRBD1 (6 bases). There are 13 residues in the CDR3. Trimming pared 6 bases from V and 4 bases from J, leaving 12 bases between. CDR1 and CDR2 from the germline V gene are MNHEY and SVGAGI. The CDR3 region is CASSLGQFYGYTF. In DNA form, the CDR3 reads TGTGCCAGCAGCCTAGGACAGTTCTATGGCTACACCTTC.

The gene calls are TRBV19 and TRBJ1-2; possible D gene TRBD1, 5 bases. Per the germline V gene, CDR1 is LNHDA and CDR2 is SQIVND (reference sequence). The CDR3 runs to 17 residues. V lost 7 bases and J lost 4, with 25 bases in between. CDR3 in amino acids: CASTKQDAGGPIYGYTF. CDR3 DNA sequence: TGTGCCAGTACCAAACAGGACGCCGGGGGACCAATCTATGGCTACACCTTC.

This clone has only a few counts. This chain uses TRBV5-1 with TRBJ1-1; D remains ambiguous. V was shortened by 4 bases and J by 5 bases, with 15 bases between the two germline ends. Germline CDR1 SGHRS, CDR2 YFSETQ. CDR3 length: 14 residues. In DNA form, the CDR3 reads TGCGCCAGCAGCGCCGGACCGGGGAGAACTGAAGCTTTCTTT. It specifies CASSAGPGRTEAFF.